These 30 T cell receptor beta chains originate from one sample sequenced in a study of T cells after yellow fever vaccination (dated by TCRdb to between 2018 and 2020). The treatment or condition label for this specimen denotes: live attenuated yellow fever vaccine strain. The library came from 5' RACE. The instrument was an Illumina NovaSeq 6000. TCRdb applied fastp at Q25 and MiXCR to the public reads, then kept only in-frame beta chains. For every CDR3 protein sequence, its rows merge into one entry that carries the most common genes and DNA. Present in this sample are 250,000 or so distinct CDR3 sequences, approximately 3.6% of which were seen just once. The ten largest clones take up 19% of the sample. Sequenced here: PBMCs, sampled 15 days after the yellow fever booster vaccination. The receptors come from a man between 18 and 29 years old who received the YFV17D yellow fever vaccine.

Ten or more counts support this clonotype. The chain links TRBV4-3 to TRBJ2-1; the match to TRBD1 covers 8 bases. Germline-derived CDR1 and CDR2 are LGHNA and YSLEER. V dropped 3 bases and J dropped 1; count of bases not matched to a gene: 8. The CDR3 is made up of 17 amino acids. For the CDR3, the DNA is TGCGCCAGCAGCCAGTTCACAGGGGGTCGGTCCTACAATGAGCAGTTCTTC. Amino acid sequence: CASSQFTGGRSYNEQFF.

This clonotype was seen at least ten times. The chain carries TRBV4-3 and TRBJ2-5; the match to TRBD1 covers 7 bases. J was trimmed by 4 bases and V by 3 bases; bases with no gene match: 5. The CDR3 length is 14 residues. The germline CDR1 and CDR2 sequences are LGHNA and YSLEER. CDR3 region: CASSQAGTAETQYF. CDR3 bases: TGCGCCAGCAGCCAGGCCGGGACAGCAGAGACCCAGTACTTC.

There are many counts of this clonotype. This chain joins TRBV7-2 and TRBJ2-3, with D uncertain. Looked up from germline, CDR1 is SGHTA and CDR2 is FQGNSA. This CDR3 comprises 12 residues. The V end was cut by 5 bases, the J end by 4 bases, with 7 bases between. CDR3 sequence: CASSRLADTQYF. The CDR3 region has the DNA TGTGCCAGCAGCCGTCTAGCAGATACGCAGTATTTT.

Ten or more counts support this clonotype. CDR3 in amino acids: CASSLLAGTSGYTF. CDR3 DNA: TGTGCCAGCAGCTTGCTAGCAGGGACCTCTGGCTACACCTTC. The rearrangement uses TRBV5-4 and TRBJ1-2; weak D call: TRBD1 (5 bases). Trimming took off 1 base at V and 7 bases at J, with 14 bases between the two ends. The germline gives CDR1 SGHNT, CDR2 YYREEE (reference sequence). This CDR3 contains 14 residues.

This clonotype was seen ten or more times. The genes are TRBV5-1 and TRBJ2-7; TRBD1 might be the D (6 bases). Between the trimmed V and J ends, which lost 4 bases and 0 bases, there was a span of 14 bases. CDR1 SGHRS and CDR2 YFSETQ come from the germline V gene. This CDR3 is 15 amino acids long. The CDR3 loop reads CASSPGTPSSYEQYF. The CDR3 DNA follows: TGCGCCAGCAGCCCGGGGACACCGAGCTCCTACGAGCAGTACTTC.

Many counts were recorded for this clonotype. V gene TRBV5-1 combines with J gene TRBJ2-5, with D perhaps matching TRBD2 (6 bases). This CDR3 has 16 residues. The V end was cut by 0 bases, the J end by 5 bases, with 17 bases between. CDR1 is SGHRS, CDR2 YFSETQ, per germline. For the CDR3, the DNA is TGCGCCAGCAGCTTGGCCCCGGGACGAAGCGGGGAGACCCAGTACTTC. Protein: CASSLAPGRSGETQYF. The variable domain in full, completed from reference TRBV5-1 and TRBJ2-5, reads KAGVTQTPRYLIKTRGQQVTLSCSPISGHRSVSWYQQTPGQGLQFLFEYFSETQRNKGNFPGRFSGRQFSNSRSEMNVSTLELGDSALYLCASSLAPGRSGETQYFGPGTRLLVL.

This clonotype was observed at least ten times. The chain couples TRBV20-1 to TRBJ1-2, with a weak D call TRBD1 (6 bases). Trimming removed 4 bases at V and 1 base at J, with 16 bases between. In germline, CDR1 is DFQATT, CDR2 SNEGSKA (reference sequence). This CDR3 contains 15 residues. CDR3 bases: TGCAGTGCTAACGACGTTCGACAGGATAACTATGGCTACACCTTC. Translation gives CSANDVRQDNYGYTF.

This clonotype has a count of ten or more. CDR3 loop: CASSILGQAGETQYF. The CDR3, as DNA: TGCGCCAGCAGCATCCTTGGACAGGCGGGGGAGACCCAGTACTTC. The rearrangement joins TRBV5-1 to TRBJ2-5, with D perhaps matching TRBD1 (7 bases). CDR1 and CDR2 (germline): SGHRS, YFSETQ. Trimming cost V 4 bases and J 5 bases, with 18 bases left between them. This CDR3 is built from 15 residues.

Many counts were recorded for this clonotype. The chain links TRBV7-2 to TRBJ2-6; D call uncertain. The CDR3 spans 14 residues. Germline CDR1 SGHTA, CDR2 FQGNSA. V was shortened by 4 bases and J by 4 bases, with 8 bases between the two germline ends. CDR3 region: CASSYREGANVLTF. In nucleotides, the CDR3 is TGTGCCAGCAGCTATAGGGAAGGGGCCAACGTCCTGACTTTC.

This clonotype was observed at least ten times. The chain employs TRBV5-6 and TRBJ1-1, with D uncertain. This CDR3 has 12 amino acids. Per germline, CDR1 SGHDT and CDR2 YYEEEE. V was clipped by 2 bases and J by 11 bases, with 13 bases between them. CDR3 residues: CASSLGSASAFF. DNA of the CDR3: TGTGCCAGCAGCTTAGGGAGTGCTTCGGCTTTCTTT.

This clonotype was counted many times. This sequence joins TRBV7-6 and TRBJ1-6; D unresolved. Germline V gene lookup returns CDR1 SGHVS and CDR2 FNYEAQ. Trimming pared 7 bases from V and 5 bases from J, leaving 15 bases between. The CDR3 has 15 residues. The CDR3 is CASTKAGVHNSPLHF. CDR3 coding DNA: TGTGCCAGCACCAAAGCCGGGGTCCATAATTCACCCCTCCACTTT.

This clonotype was found many times. V is TRBV6-4 and J is TRBJ2-7, with 14 bases aligning to TRBD2. CDR3 length: 18 amino acids. After removal of 0 bases from V and 2 bases from J, the junction contained 6 bases not matched to a gene. CDR1 and CDR2 (germline): MRHNA, SNTAGT. CDR3 sequence (DNA): TGTGCCAGCAGTGACTCAATGGGACTAGCGGGGGAGGCCTACGAGCAGTACGTC. Protein product: CASSDSMGLAGEAYEQYV.

In its sample, this clonotype was seen many times. The chain carries TRBV12-3 or TRBV12-4 and TRBJ1-1; D is unresolved. The CDR3 length is 14 residues. Trimming took off 4 bases at V and 1 base at J, with 10 bases between the two ends. The CDR3 DNA sequence: TGTGCCAGCAGTTCTGGAGATTCGAACACTGAAGCTTTCTTT. It translates to CASSSGDSNTEAFF.

The V call is TRBV5-4, the J call TRBJ2-3, with 10 bases aligning to TRBD2. V gave up 7 bases and J gave up 4 bases; unmatched junction bases: 3. This CDR3 spans 13 amino acids. Germline V gene lookup returns CDR1 SGHNT and CDR2 YYREEE (reference sequence). Here the CDR3 reads CASERGGADTQYF. In DNA, the CDR3 is TGTGCCAGCGAGCGGGGGGGTGCAGATACGCAGTATTTT. The whole variable domain, filled in from reference TRBV5-4 and TRBJ2-3, reads ETGVTQSPTHLIKTRGQQVTLRCSSQSGHNTVSWYQQALGQGPQFIFQYYREEENGRGNFPPRFSGLQFPNYSSELNVNALELDDSALYLCASERGGADTQYFGPGTRLTVL.

This clonotype was recorded many times. The chain recombines TRBV5-1 with TRBJ2-5; 7 bases align to TRBD1. Germline V gives CDR1 SGHRS, CDR2 YFSETQ. V shed 4 bases and J 3 bases; nucleotides not matched to a gene: 9. This CDR3 has 15 amino acids. The CDR3 here is CASSPGTDYEETQYF. CDR3 nucleotide sequence: TGCGCCAGCAGCCCTGGGACAGACTATGAAGAGACCCAGTACTTC.

This clonotype was recorded many times. This rearrangement joins TRBV11-2 to TRBJ2-3; D gene uncertain. The CDR3 is made up of 15 amino acids. CDR1 and CDR2 (germline): SGHAT, FQNNGV. V was shortened by 0 bases and J by 3 bases, with 10 bases between the two germline ends. For the CDR3, the DNA is TGTGCCAGCAGCTTAGATCGGGTGAGAACAGATACGCAGTATTTT. Its protein is CASSLDRVRTDTQYF.

This clonotype was observed at least ten times. The gene calls are TRBV7-6 and TRBJ2-7; D ambiguous. The germline V gene encodes CDR1 SGHVS and CDR2 FNYEAQ. Trimming shortened V by 6 bases and J by 3 bases, and 12 bases separated the two germline ends. The length of the CDR3 is 13 residues. The CDR3: CASSLDTFYEQYF. The CDR3 DNA reads as TGTGCCAGCAGTCTCGACACCTTCTACGAGCAGTACTTC. Full variable domain (rest looked up from reference TRBV7-6 and TRBJ2-7): GAGVSQSPRYKVTKRGQDVALRCDPISGHVSLYWYRQALGQGPEFLTYFNYEAQQDKSGLPNDRFSAERPEGSISTLTIQRTEQRDSAMYRCASSLDTFYEQYFGPGTRLTVT.

This clonotype has at least ten counts. The genes are TRBV5-5 and TRBJ2-3; 11 nucleotides line up with TRBD1. The germline CDR1 and CDR2 sequences are SGHKS and YYEKEE (reference sequence). V trimming: 6 bases; J trimming: 5 bases; junction bases outside the gene matches: 11. The CDR3 extends over 16 amino acids. The CDR3 spells CASNDPDRGPLDTQYF. CDR3 nucleotide sequence: TGTGCCAGCAACGACCCGGACAGGGGGCCCCTAGATACGCAGTATTTT. The whole variable domain, remainder taken from reference TRBV5-5 and TRBJ2-3, is DAGVTQSPTHLIKTRGQQVTLRCSPISGHKSVSWYQQVLGQGPQFIFQYYEKEERGRGNFPDRFSARQFPNYSSELNVNALLLGDSALYLCASNDPDRGPLDTQYFGPGTRLTVL.

This clonotype has at least ten counts. This sequence joins TRBV28 and TRBJ2-1; 10 bases match TRBD2. Germline V gene sequence: CDR1 MDHEN, CDR2 SYDVKM. The J segment lost 5 bases and the V segment lost 5 bases, leaving 3 bases of the junction unmatched. This CDR3 is 14 amino acids long. The CDR3 region has the DNA TGTGCCAGCAGTATAAGCGGGGGGGACAATGAGCAGTTCTTC. It yields the protein CASSISGGDNEQFF.

There are many counts of this clonotype. The rearrangement joins TRBV4-1 to TRBJ1-1; D gene unclear. The CDR3 is made up of 14 amino acids. The germline gives CDR1 MGHRA, CDR2 YSYEKL. V was cut by 2 bases and J by 7 bases, with 14 bases left in between. CDR3 in DNA: TGCGCCAGCAGCCAACCCGTCGACTTGGGTGAAGCTTTCTTT. This translates into CASSQPVDLGEAFF.

In this sample, this clonotype turned up many times. The chain links TRBV6-6 to TRBJ2-1; no firm D call. CDR3 length: 12 residues. From germline, CDR1 is MNHNY and CDR2 SVGAGI (reference sequence). The germline V and J ends were trimmed by 3 bases and 10 bases, with 10 bases remaining between them. CDR3 sequence reads: CASSYSVGEQFF. The CDR3 region has the DNA TGTGCCAGCAGTTATTCCGTGGGGGAGCAGTTCTTC.

This clonotype has ten or more counts. The chain joins TRBV30 to TRBJ2-1; 8 positions match TRBD2. CDR3 length: 14 amino acids. The germline gives CDR1 GTSNPN, CDR2 SVGIG (reference sequence). V gave up 4 bases and J gave up 4 bases; unmatched junction bases: 6. This chain's CDR3 is CAWNRAGVYNEQFF. Here the CDR3 DNA reads TGTGCCTGGAACCGAGCGGGGGTATACAATGAGCAGTTCTTC.

This clonotype was counted ten times or more. The rearrangement joins TRBV6-5 to TRBJ1-5; 9 nucleotides line up with TRBD1. From germline, CDR1 is MNHEY and CDR2 SVGAGI. The CDR3 is 15 residues long. Trimming at V came to 6 bases and at J to 3 bases, leaving 6 bases not matched to a gene. The chain's CDR3 is CASRRDRETNQPQHF. The CDR3 DNA reads TGTGCCAGCAGACGGGACAGGGAGACCAATCAGCCCCAGCATTTT.

A few counts support this clonotype. CDR3 in amino acids: CASSLGGEHQPQHF. The DNA of the CDR3 is TGTGCCAGCAGCTTGGGAGGGGAGCATCAGCCCCAGCATTTT. The chain employs TRBV5-4 and TRBJ1-5; possibly TRBD1 for D (5 bases). The CDR3 spans 14 residues. The germline V gene encodes CDR1 SGHNT and CDR2 YYREEE (reference sequence). Deletions cut 0 bases from V and 5 bases from J, with 9 bases between.

The sample holds many counts of this clonotype. The chain uses TRBV6-5 and TRBJ2-2, with 8 bases that match TRBD1. V was clipped by 5 bases and J by 4 bases; unmatched bases: 6. This CDR3 has 15 amino acids. Germline CDR1 reads MNHEY; CDR2 reads SVGAGI. The CDR3 nucleotides are TGTGCCAGCAGTCGCCAGGACAGGGTCACCGGGGAGCTGTTTTTT. It encodes CASSRQDRVTGELFF.

At least ten counts were recorded for this clonotype. J is TRBJ1-1 and V is TRBV11-2; D gene uncertain. The CDR3 loop spans 12 amino acids. Germline V gene sequence: CDR1 SGHAT, CDR2 FQNNGV. Trimming removed 5 bases at V and 0 bases at J, with 4 bases between. CDR3 nucleotide sequence: TGTGCCAGCAGCCACATGAACACTGAAGCTTTCTTT. Its protein product is CASSHMNTEAFF.

Comment on this clonotype: A junction boundary mismatches the germline segment, possibly from a read error. V gene TRBV7-9 combines with J gene TRBJ2-1, with unresolved D. Germline assignment: CDR1 SEHNR and CDR2 FQNEAQ (reference sequence). This CDR3 comprises 15 residues. CDR3 in amino acids: CASSADSRPTNEHFF. In DNA form, the CDR3 reads TGTGCCAGCAGCGCAGATTCCCGCCCAACGAATGAGCATTTCTTC.

Many counts were recorded for this clonotype. CDR3 amino acids: CASRIRNTEAFF. CDR3 DNA sequence: TGTGCCAGCAGAATACGGAACACTGAAGCTTTCTTT. V is TRBV7-2 and J is TRBJ1-1; D gene uncertain. The ends were cut back, 6 bases at V and 1 base at J, with 6 bases in the middle. This CDR3 has 12 residues. Germline-derived CDR1 and CDR2 are SGHTA and FQGNSA.

This clonotype has ten or more counts. DNA of the CDR3: TGTGCCACCAGCAAGGAAAACGGGTGGCAGTTCTTC. Amino acid sequence: CATSKENGWQFF. This rearrangement joins TRBV15 to TRBJ2-1; no clear D. The CDR3 runs 12 residues. Germline V gene sequence: CDR1 LNHNV, CDR2 YYDKDF (reference sequence). V dropped 4 bases and J dropped 12 bases, with 13 bases sitting between them.

This clonotype came up many times. CDR3 nucleotides: TGTGCCAGCAGTTTGGTCCCAGGCCTTTACTCTGGAAACACCATATATTTT. Amino acids: CASSLVPGLYSGNTIYF. This chain connects TRBV12-3 or TRBV12-4 to TRBJ1-3; no firm D call. The CDR3 sequence is 17 residues long. V was clipped by 3 bases and J by 0 bases, with 15 bases between them.